One sample yielded the 5 T cell receptor beta chains listed below, sequenced in a study of cytomegalovirus exposure and HLA in healthy donors. Some clones are missing from TCRdb's copy, which holds only in-frame ones; the method was immunoSEQ multiplex PCR. Of roughly 60,000 clones in the sample, 85% to 95% were seen once. The sample taken for sequencing was PBMCs. The receptors were sampled from a man aged 18 to 30 in good health and CMV-seronegative.

This chain uses TRBV5-8 with TRBJ1-2; no clear D. Germline V lookup: CDR1 SGHTS, CDR2 YDEGEE. V lost 4 bases, J lost 0 bases, and 10 bases lay in between. This CDR3 is built from 14 residues. The DNA for the CDR3 is TGTGCCAGCAGCCCCTCTCCAGCTAACTATGGCTACACCTTC. Translation gives CASSPSPANYGYTF.

The sample holds one count of this clone. The genes are TRBV27 and TRBJ2-1; D is ambiguous. Trimming stripped 7 bases from V and 5 bases from J, with 12 bases between. CDR1 and CDR2 from the germline V gene are MNHEY and SMNVEV (reference sequence). The CDR3 has 13 amino acids. CDR3 protein: CASTNGADNEQFF. CDR3 coding DNA: TGTGCCAGCACCAACGGAGCAGACAATGAGCAGTTCTTC.

DNA for the CDR3: TGCGCCAGCAGTGAGGGAGCAGCACTTGAAGCTTTCTTT. It yields the protein CASSEGAALEAFF. The V gene is TRBV10-1, the J gene TRBJ1-1, with no clear D. This CDR3 contains 13 residues. Germline CDR1 is WNHNN and CDR2 is SYGVQD (reference sequence). V was cut by 2 bases and J by 7 bases, with 11 bases left in between.

This chain connects TRBV7-8 to TRBJ2-1, with no clear D. This CDR3 contains 13 residues. The V end was cut by 0 bases, the J end by 6 bases, with 6 bases between. In germline, CDR1 is SGHVS, CDR2 FQNEAQ. Here the CDR3 reads CASSLAHSNEQFF. Here the CDR3 DNA reads TGTGCCAGCAGCTTAGCGCACAGCAATGAGCAGTTCTTC.

The chain uses TRBV4-1 and TRBJ1-2; D perhaps matches TRBD1 (6 bases). Germline V CDR1 and CDR2: MGHRA, YSYEKL. The germline V and J ends were trimmed by 5 bases and 7 bases, with 17 bases remaining between them. This CDR3 comprises 14 residues. The CDR3 region is CASSSDRYGLGYTF. The CDR3 nucleotides are TGCGCCAGCAGCTCTGACAGGTATGGACTTGGCTACACCTTC.